A selection of T cell receptor beta chains follows, all from one sample in a study of T-cell memory formation after mild COVID-19. TCRdb fed the 5' RACE reads into MiXCR, producing one record per CDR3 protein. Here the sample spans about 84,000 distinct CDR3 sequences, approximately 15% being singletons. The sample was PBMCs or a T cell subset sorted from them (not recorded which). These receptors were obtained from an adult woman who had mild COVID-19 (a few samples of this study predate the infection). Cell type and time point are not known. Each CDR3 is given with its conserved first and last residue. A D gene is named only where the DNA matches it firmly. Size is stated for part of the rows, as once, few or many counts, or as a class when the clone is expanded.

>.|.|TRBJ2-1|TRBV12-3/TRBV12-4
CASSQGSSYNEQFF
TGTGCCAGCAGTCAGGGAAGCTCCTACAATGAGCAGTTCTTC
>.|.|TRBJ1-3|TRBV15
CATSRDTFFENTIYF
TGTGCCACCAGCAGAGATACATTTTTTGAAAACACCATATATTTT
>few|TRBD1|TRBJ2-5|TRBV7-9
CASSAGQGWRETQYF
TGTGCCAGCAGCGCCGGACAGGGATGGCGGGAGACCCAGTACTTC
>few|.|TRBJ2-5|TRBV9
CASSGPSGTQETQYF
TGTGCCAGCAGCGGACCGTCGGGGACGCAAGAGACCCAGTACTTC
>few|TRBD2|TRBJ2-1|TRBV20-1
CSASVLAGGSNEQFF
TGCAGTGCTAGCGTACTAGCGGGGGGTTCAAATGAGCAGTTCTTC
>.|TRBD2|TRBJ2-1|TRBV7-9
CASSILPGLAEDEQFF
TGTGCCAGCAGCATCCTACCGGGACTAGCGGAAGATGAGCAGTTCTTC
>.|.|TRBJ2-1|TRBV24-1
CATSDPRTGSSYNEQFF
TGTGCCACCAGTGATCCCCGGACGGGGTCCTCCTACAATGAGCAGTTCTTC
>.|.|TRBJ1-1|TRBV30
CAWSVITEAFF
TGTGCCTGGAGTGTGATAACTGAAGCTTTCTTT
>.|TRBD1|TRBJ2-1|TRBV24-1
CATSDYQGGQGNYNEQFF
TGTGCCACCAGTGATTACCAGGGGGGACAGGGGAACTACAATGAGCAGTTCTTC
>few|.|TRBJ2-7|TRBV4-3
CASSQAENYEQYF
TGCGCCAGCAGCCAGGCCGAGAACTACGAGCAGTACTTC
>few|TRBD2|TRBJ2-1|TRBV12-3/TRBV12-4
CASSHGLAGNEQFF
TGTGCCAGCAGCCACGGACTAGCGGGGAATGAGCAGTTCTTC
>.|.|TRBJ1-3|TRBV24-1
CATSDRRGTTIYF
TGTGCCACCAGTGACCGGAGGGGAACCACCATATATTTT
>few|TRBD2|TRBJ2-1|TRBV7-7
CASSLETSGYNEQFF
TGTGCTAGCAGCTTAGAGACTAGCGGCTACAATGAGCAGTTCTTC
>.|TRBD1|TRBJ2-5|TRBV15
CATSRPGQGRETQYF
TGTGCCACCAGCAGGCCGGGACAGGGCAGGGAGACCCAGTACTTC